These 6 T cell receptor beta chains originate from one sample sequenced in a study of blood T cell repertoires in COVID-19. Some clones are missing from TCRdb's copy, which holds only in-frame ones; the method was immunoSEQ multiplex PCR. In the table there are about 150,000 clones, roughly 84% of which are singletons. Specimen: PBMCs or T cells enriched from blood (not recorded which). Receptors originate from a woman aged 50 to 65 who had been exposed to COVID-19.

The chain recombines TRBV7-9 with TRBJ2-1, with D possibly matching TRBD2 (6 bases). The CDR3 runs 14 residues. Germline values: CDR1 SEHNR, CDR2 FQNEAQ (reference sequence). V lost 11 bases and J 4 bases, leaving 18 bases between the germline ends. CDR3 residues: CAGGLGGVYNEQFF. In DNA, the CDR3 is TGTGCCGGGGGACTGGGCGGGGTGTACAATGAGCAGTTCTTC. The full variable domain, in which reference TRBV7-9 and TRBJ2-1 provide the parts outside the CDR3, is DTGVSQNPRHKITKRGQNVTFRCDPISEHNRLYWYRQTLGQGPEFLTYFQNEAQLEKSRLLSDRFSAERPKGSFSTLEIQRTEQGDSAMYLCAGGLGGVYNEQFFGPGTRLTVL.

The chain recombines TRBV28 with TRBJ1-3, with 9 bases aligning to TRBD1. The CDR3 covers 16 residues. Losses at the gene ends were 3 bases for V and 2 bases for J; bases not matched to a gene: 5. The germline V gene has CDR1 MDHEN and CDR2 SYDVKM. The CDR3 DNA sequence: TGTGCCAGCAGTTTTCTCCGGACAGGGGCTGGAAACACCATATATTTT. Its translation is CASSFLRTGAGNTIYF.

This clone was found a few times. The V call is TRBV5-1, the J call TRBJ1-1; possible D gene TRBD1, 5 bases. There are 16 residues in the CDR3. Trimming took off 3 bases at V and 1 base at J, with 16 bases between the two ends. Germline V CDR1 and CDR2: SGHRS, YFSETQ. CDR3 sequence (DNA): TGCGCCAGCAGCTCCAACAGGTTTTCGACGAACACTGAAGCTTTCTTT. Translating it yields CASSSNRFSTNTEAFF.

The chain is built from TRBV4-3 and TRBJ1-1; 8 positions agree with TRBD1. V was clipped by 4 bases and J by 5 bases; unmatched bases: 9. CDR3 size: 15 residues. Germline V CDR1 and CDR2: LGHNA, YSLEER. CDR3 coding DNA: TGCGCCAGCAGCCGCTCAGGGGGCCTTTGGACTGAAGCTTTCTTT. Its protein is CASSRSGGLWTEAFF.

The chain recombines TRBV5-1 with TRBJ1-1; weak D call: TRBD1 (6 bases). V gave up 4 bases and J gave up 1 base, with 11 bases separating them. This CDR3 has 14 amino acids. Looked up from germline, CDR1 is SGHRS and CDR2 is YFSETQ. Here the CDR3 DNA reads TGCGCCAGCAGCGTTGCGACAGGGAACACTGAAGCTTTCTTT. Translated, it gives CASSVATGNTEAFF.

This clone was seen only a few times. The V call is TRBV10-3, the J call TRBJ2-1; 11 bases line up with TRBD1. Germline loops: CDR1 ENHRY, CDR2 SYGVKD. The CDR3 totals 14 residues. V gave up 4 bases and J gave up 8 bases; unmatched junction bases: 4. The CDR3 here is CAISGTGGGDEQFF. DNA of the CDR3: TGTGCCATCAGTGGGACAGGGGGCGGGGATGAGCAGTTCTTC.